What follows are 32 T cell receptor beta chains derived from one specimen sequenced in a study of metastatic and nonmetastatic thyroid tumors (dated by TCRdb to 2020 to 2021). No patient had received any treatment before thyroid surgery. The receptor library was made with PCR. TCRdb records Illumina HiSeq 4000 as the sequencer. TCRdb's own reprocessing of the public reads used fastp at Q25 and MiXCR and kept productive beta chains. In this sample the table shows around 20,000 clones, around a third of which occur a single time. Clones ranked in the top ten supply 20% to 25% of the sample. The sequencing sample was made of adjacent normal tissue. These TCRs come from a female donor with papillary thyroid cancer or a benign thyroid nodule (not recorded which). Some clones in this sample may be carry-over from other donors' samples.

This clone occurred a few times. The chain employs TRBV6-1 and TRBJ1-3; D not certain. With 6 bases removed from V and 3 bases from J, the gap between germline ends came to 21 bases. The CDR3 has 17 residues. Germline CDR1 reads MNHNS; CDR2 reads SASEGT. Here the CDR3 reads CASRQSPTPGFGNTIYF. The CDR3 bases are TGTGCCAGCAGACAATCGCCGACCCCAGGATTTGGAAACACCATATATTTT.

This clone was observed a handful of times. This sequence joins TRBV15 and TRBJ2-3; 10 nucleotides line up with TRBD2. The CDR3 sequence is 13 residues long. Trimming cost V 8 bases and J 13 bases; bases outside gene matches: 12. Germline loops: CDR1 LNHNV, CDR2 YYDKDF (reference sequence). In nucleotides, the CDR3 is TGTGCCACCTCCTCGAGTAGGACTAGCGGAAAGTATTTT. It translates to CATSSSRTSGKYF.

This clone is medium-sized by share. V gene TRBV12-3 or TRBV12-4 combines with J gene TRBJ2-5; no clear D. V was cut by 6 bases and J by 7 bases, with 12 bases left in between. This CDR3 region has 12 residues. The CDR3 here is CASSTDSVTQYF. The CDR3, as DNA: TGTGCCAGCAGCACAGACTCAGTGACCCAGTACTTC.

J is TRBJ1-2 and V is TRBV28, with TRBD1 matching 7 bases. CDR1 and CDR2 from the germline V gene are MDHEN and SYDVKM. V shed 3 bases and J 5 bases; nucleotides not matched to a gene: 3. The CDR3 sequence is 13 residues long. CDR3 nucleotides: TGTGCCAGCAGTTTGCTACAGGGGTATGGCTACACCTTC. It encodes CASSLLQGYGYTF.

The sample holds a few counts of this clone. The chain couples TRBV7-8 to TRBJ1-2, with 8 nucleotides matching TRBD1. V lost 5 bases and J lost 7; bases outside the gene matches: 6. Germline CDR1 reads SGHVS; CDR2 reads FQNEAQ. CDR3 length: 13 residues. CDR3 region: CASSPQGARGYTF. The CDR3 nucleotides read TGTGCCAGCAGCCCCCAGGGGGCTCGTGGCTACACCTTC.

This clone was observed once. The gene calls are TRBV30 and TRBJ2-2; D is perhaps TRBD2 (6 bases). Between the trimmed V and J ends, which lost 0 bases and 3 bases, there was a span of 11 bases. This CDR3 spans 15 amino acids. Germline V gene data show CDR1 as GTSNPN and CDR2 as SVGIG (reference sequence). CDR3 nucleotides: TGTGCCTGGAGTGTAGGGCTAGCGCACACCGGGGAGCTGTTTTTT. It encodes CAWSVGLAHTGELFF.

V and J are TRBV7-3 and TRBJ2-7; 11 bases match TRBD1. Germline V gives CDR1 SGHTA, CDR2 FQGTGA. The ends lost 4 bases at V and 2 bases at J; junction bases unmatched: 4. The CDR3 runs 15 residues. The CDR3 DNA follows: TGTGCCAGCAGCTGGGGGACAGGGGGTCCCTACGAGCAGTACTTC. This encodes CASSWGTGGPYEQYF.

The V and J genes are TRBV9 and TRBJ2-3; D is perhaps TRBD1 (5 bases). V was cut by 0 bases and J by 0 bases, with 17 bases left in between. Germline loops: CDR1 SGDLS, CDR2 YYNGEE. The CDR3 consists of 18 residues. The CDR3, as DNA: TGTGCCAGCAGCGTAGGTAGCAGGGTACTCGCTAGCACAGATACGCAGTATTTT. Translated: CASSVGSRVLASTDTQYF.

A word on this clone: A junction end diverges from the germline sequence, so it may reflect a read error. The chain recombines TRBV11-2 with TRBJ2-7, with 7 positions matching TRBD2. CDR1 is SGHAT, CDR2 FQNNGV, per germline. This CDR3 has 16 residues. CDR3 residues: CASSLGRDYVSYAQYF. CDR3 in DNA: TGTGCCAGCAGCTTAGGACGGGACTACGTCTCCTACGCGCAGTACTTC.

The chain carries TRBV19 and TRBJ2-1; TRBD2 matches 12 bases. The CDR3 runs 15 residues. V shed 3 bases, J shed 9 bases, and the junction held 6 bases outside the gene matches. The germline V gene encodes CDR1 LNHDA and CDR2 SQIVND (reference sequence). CDR3 in amino acids: CASSMTSGSLSEQFF. The CDR3 DNA reads TGTGCCAGTAGTATGACTAGCGGGAGTCTGAGTGAGCAGTTCTTC.

CDR3 coding DNA: TGTGCCAGCAGCCTGGGATTCGGCTCCTACAATGAGCAGTTCTTC. Translation: CASSLGFGSYNEQFF. This sequence joins TRBV6-2 or TRBV6-3 and TRBJ2-1; D is unresolved. V dropped 6 bases and J dropped 0 bases, with 12 bases sitting between them. CDR1 and CDR2 from the germline V gene are MNHEY and SVGEGT. The CDR3 is made up of 15 amino acids.

The count of this clone is one. CDR3 loop: CASSPRSGSYNEQFF. For the CDR3, the DNA is TGTGCCAGCAGCCCACGTAGCGGTTCCTACAATGAGCAGTTCTTC. The chain links TRBV11-3 to TRBJ2-1, with D possibly TRBD2 on 6 matching bases. V lost 5 bases to trimming and J lost 1 base, with 12 bases between them. Germline loops: CDR1 SGHNT, CDR2 YENEEA. This CDR3 is built from 15 residues.

V usage is TRBV30 and J usage is TRBJ2-6, with D possibly being TRBD1 (6 bases). The CDR3 length is 15 residues. The V gene's germline CDR1 is GTSNPN and CDR2 SVGIG (reference sequence). V was cut by 7 bases and J by 4 bases, with 17 bases left in between. The CDR3 loop is CALRTGMSGANVLTF. The CDR3, as DNA: TGTGCCTTGAGAACAGGGATGTCCGGGGCCAACGTCCTGACTTTC.

This clone has a count of ten or more. The rearrangement links TRBV3-1 to TRBJ1-1; the D is unclear. The CDR3 runs 14 residues. With 4 bases removed from V and 1 base from J, the gap between germline ends came to 10 bases. Germline V gene sequence: CDR1 LGHDT, CDR2 YNNKEL (reference sequence). The chain's CDR3 is CASSPRASNTEAFF. For the CDR3, the DNA is TGTGCCAGCAGCCCCCGGGCCTCGAACACTGAAGCTTTCTTT.

The sample holds a few counts of this clone. The DNA of the CDR3 is TGTGCCAGCGCGGGGACAGGGGGCCGAGCCACTGAAGCTTTCTTT. Translating gives CASAGTGGRATEAFF. The chain employs TRBV6-1 and TRBJ1-1; 12 bases map to TRBD1. This CDR3 region has 15 residues. The ends lost 8 bases at V and 4 bases at J; junction bases unmatched: 8. CDR1 is MNHNS and CDR2 is SASEGT in the germline V gene.

The chain has TRBV7-2 and TRBJ1-1; D is uncertain. CDR3 length equals 14 residues. Trimming cost V 6 bases and J 0 bases, with 11 bases left between them. Germline lookup yields CDR1 SGHTA and CDR2 FQGNSA. The CDR3 here is CASRDPAVNTEAFF. The DNA for the CDR3 is TGTGCCAGCAGGGATCCGGCCGTGAACACTGAAGCTTTCTTT.

This clone was counted a few times. This sequence joins TRBV6-1 and TRBJ1-2, with D possibly matching TRBD1 (6 bases). CDR3 length equals 14 residues. V gave up 5 bases and J gave up 8 bases, with 18 bases separating them. CDR1 is MNHNS, CDR2 SASEGT, per germline. In nucleotides, the CDR3 is TGTGCCAGCAGTTCGACCGGGACAAGATCGGGCTACACCTTC. Translating gives CASSSTGTRSGYTF.

The chain links TRBV6-1 to TRBJ2-1; TRBD2 matches at 7 bases. Germline assignment: CDR1 MNHNS and CDR2 SASEGT. V gave up 3 bases and J gave up 1 base; unmatched junction bases: 3. CDR3 length equals 15 residues. The CDR3 region has the DNA TGTGCCAGCAGTGAGATCGGGAGGTCCTACAATGAGCAGTTCTTC. Amino acids: CASSEIGRSYNEQFF.

The V gene is TRBV4-1, the J gene TRBJ2-2, with a tentative D call TRBD1 (6 bases). V gave up 1 base and J gave up 4 bases, with 13 bases separating them. From germline, CDR1 is MGHRA and CDR2 YSYEKL. The CDR3 totals 16 residues. DNA for the CDR3: TGCGCCAGCAGCCAAGTTCCCAGGGGCCCCACCGGGGAGCTGTTTTTT. This encodes CASSQVPRGPTGELFF.

This chain uses TRBV7-3 with TRBJ2-3; D is undetermined. Germline lookup yields CDR1 SGHTA and CDR2 FQGTGA. The CDR3 is made up of 14 amino acids. V dropped 2 bases and J dropped 0 bases, with 6 bases sitting between them. This CDR3 is CASSLFASTDTQYF. CDR3 nucleotides: TGTGCCAGCAGCTTATTCGCTAGCACAGATACGCAGTATTTT.

About this clone itself: The same CDR3 can be traced to other DNA sequences in this sample. The chain uses TRBV6-1 and TRBJ2-7, with 12 bases that match TRBD1. Germline-derived CDR1 and CDR2 are MNHNS and SASEGT. V gave up 5 bases and J gave up 5 bases; unmatched junction bases: 1. CDR3 length: 13 amino acids. The CDR3 bases are TGTGCCAGCAGTCGGGACAGGGGGCACGAGCAGTACTTC. Translation gives CASSRDRGHEQYF.

The rearrangement links TRBV7-8 to TRBJ2-1; 7 bases align to TRBD1. Germline CDR1 is SGHVS and CDR2 is FQNEAQ. This CDR3 spans 13 amino acids. With 5 bases clipped from V and 10 bases from J, the junction kept 8 bases outside the gene matches. In nucleotides, the CDR3 is TGTGCCAGCAGCACCACAGGGGCGCGGGAGCAGTTCTTC. Its protein product is CASSTTGAREQFF.

This clone is medium-sized by share. This rearrangement joins TRBV11-3 to TRBJ2-3, with TRBD2 matching 7 bases. CDR1 and CDR2 (germline): SGHNT, YENEEA. V was clipped by 5 bases and J by 2 bases; unmatched bases: 10. The CDR3 is made up of 16 amino acids. The CDR3 is CASSVGTTATTDTQYF. The CDR3 DNA reads as TGTGCCAGCAGCGTAGGGACTACCGCCACCACAGATACGCAGTATTTT.

The J gene is TRBJ2-2, the V gene TRBV6-1; D is perhaps TRBD1 (6 bases). CDR3 length: 14 amino acids. The germline CDR1 and CDR2 sequences are MNHNS and SASEGT. Trimming stripped 8 bases from V and 3 bases from J, with 13 bases between. CDR3 DNA sequence: TGTGCCAGCGTTGCCGGGACACACACCGGGGAGCTGTTTTTT. It is translated as CASVAGTHTGELFF.

About this clone itself: The conserved phenylalanine or tryptophan is not found at the CDR3 terminus, so this likely reflects a read error. The DNA is omitted, as the CDR3 cannot be located on it reliably, and the CDR3 follows TCRdb's listing. The J gene is TRBJ2-6, the V gene TRBV6-4; the DNA was not compared with TRBD2, the D call given in the table. In germline, CDR1 is MRHNA, CDR2 SNTAGT. Both ends counted, the CDR3 spans 8 residues. CDR3 sequence: CASSERLA.

This clone was seen many times. V is TRBV29-1 and J is TRBJ1-2, with TRBD1 matching 7 bases. The CDR3 totals 14 residues. V lost 4 bases and J lost 4; bases outside the gene matches: 9. CDR1 SQVTM and CDR2 ANQGSEA come from the germline V gene. The DNA for the CDR3 is TGCAGCGTTGGTAAGGGGGCGAGTAGCTATGGCTACACCTTC. Its translation: CSVGKGASSYGYTF.

The V call is TRBV11-2, the J call TRBJ2-3, with D hard to call. The CDR3 has 13 amino acids. CDR1 and CDR2 (germline): SGHAT, FQNNGV. Between the trimmed V and J ends, which lost 5 bases and 2 bases, there was a span of 8 bases. DNA for the CDR3: TGTGCCAGCAGCCAAATAGTCACAGATACGCAGTATTTT. As protein: CASSQIVTDTQYF.

The genes are TRBV20-1 and TRBJ2-1, with 8 positions matching TRBD2. The CDR3 covers 15 residues. With 0 bases clipped from V and 0 bases from J, the junction kept 1 base outside the gene matches. From germline, CDR1 is DFQATT and CDR2 SNEGSKA (reference sequence). The CDR3 DNA reads TGCAGTGCTAGAGATGGGACTAGCTCCTACAATGAGCAGTTCTTC. Translation: CSARDGTSSYNEQFF.

CDR3 region: CASSPQGVVSDTQYF. In nucleotides, the CDR3 is TGTGCCAGCAGCCCACAGGGGGTAGTCTCAGATACGCAGTATTTT. This chain uses TRBV27 with TRBJ2-3; TRBD1 matches 8 bases. The CDR3 is 15 residues long. V was pared by 6 bases and J by 4 bases, with 9 bases of the junction left unmatched. CDR1 and CDR2 from the germline V gene are MNHEY and SMNVEV (reference sequence).

By sample share, this clone is medium-sized (0.01 to 0.1%). The J gene is TRBJ1-6, the V gene TRBV7-2; D not resolved. CDR3 size: 14 residues. Trimming took off 5 bases at V and 4 bases at J, with 9 bases between the two ends. Per the germline V gene, CDR1 is SGHTA and CDR2 is FQGNSA. The CDR3 DNA reads TGTGCCAGCAGCGGAACAAGTTATAATTCACCCCTCCACTTT. Amino acid sequence: CASSGTSYNSPLHF.

The chain uses TRBV11-2 and TRBJ2-3; the D gene could be TRBD1 or TRBD2 (5 bases each). The ends were cut back, 6 bases at V and 2 bases at J, with 12 bases in the middle. Germline V gives CDR1 SGHAT, CDR2 FQNNGV. The CDR3 has 14 residues. Here the CDR3 DNA reads TGTGCCAGCAGACGACCGGGACCCACAGATACGCAGTATTTT. This translates into CASRRPGPTDTQYF. The full variable domain, rest sourced from reference TRBV11-2 and TRBJ2-3, is EAGVAQSPRYKIIEKRQSVAFWCNPISGHATLYWYQQILGQGPKLLIQFQNNGVVDDSQLPKDRFSAERLKGVDSTLKIQPAKLEDSAVYLCASRRPGPTDTQYFGPGTRLTVL.

The chain uses TRBV9 and TRBJ2-2; 9 bases are a match to TRBD1. After removal of 2 bases from V and 6 bases from J, the junction contained 5 bases not matched to a gene. The CDR3 is 15 amino acids. The germline V gene encodes CDR1 SGDLS and CDR2 YYNGEE. CDR3 amino acids: CASSVGQGCAGELFF. In DNA, the CDR3 is TGTGCCAGCAGCGTCGGACAGGGGTGCGCCGGGGAGCTGTTTTTT.